Presented here are 30 T cell receptor beta chains from one specimen sequenced in a study of blood T cell repertoires in COVID-19 (dated by TCRdb to about 2020). The receptor library was made with the immunoSEQ multiplex PCR assay. Imported from immuneACCESS, the table was reduced by TCRdb to in-frame sequences with V and J called. These copies leave out some clones; in studies compared against another copy, an unresolved V gene accounts for under half, and the cause of the remainder is not known. The sample data list over 55,000 clones, and 70% to 85% of these were observed just once. Roughly two fifths of the sample is in the top ten clones. The sample was peripheral blood. The receptors originated from a human donor in a cohort sampled during active COVID-19.

The chain links TRBV28 to TRBJ2-3; 9 bases agree with TRBD2. J lost 2 bases, V lost 2 bases, and 2 bases had no gene match. This CDR3 spans 15 amino acids. Germline V gives CDR1 MDHEN, CDR2 SYDVKM. CDR3 sequence (DNA): TGTGCCAGCAGTTTAGTGGGACTAGCCACAGATACGCAGTATTTT. Translated, it gives CASSLVGLATDTQYF.

This clone was seen more than once but under ten times. The chain recombines TRBV2 with TRBJ2-4; 8 bases fit TRBD1. The V gene's germline CDR1 is SNHLY and CDR2 FYNNEI. The V segment lost 6 bases and the J segment 2 bases; nucleotides outside the gene matches: 3. CDR3 size: 14 residues. CDR3 DNA: TGTGCCAGCAGGGACAGGGCGTCCAAAAACATTCAGTACTTC. This sequence encodes CASRDRASKNIQYF.

This sequence joins TRBV18 and TRBJ2-1, with TRBD2 identical over 8 bases. J was trimmed by 6 bases and V by 1 base; bases with no gene match: 5. The CDR3 has 15 amino acids. Looked up from germline, CDR1 is KGHSH and CDR2 is LQKENI. In DNA, the CDR3 is TGTGCCAGCTCACCACTCTCCACTAGCGGCAATGAGCAGTTCTTC. Protein product: CASSPLSTSGNEQFF.

This clone was detected only once. V gene TRBV7-8 combines with J gene TRBJ1-2; D perhaps matches TRBD1 (6 bases). CDR3 length equals 16 residues. V dropped 3 bases and J dropped 1 base, with 15 bases sitting between them. The germline CDR1 and CDR2 sequences are SGHVS and FQNEAQ. The CDR3 sequence is CASSFDATGFNYGYTF. In nucleotides, the CDR3 is TGTGCCAGCAGCTTCGATGCGACAGGCTTTAACTATGGCTACACCTTC.

This clone is a singleton in its sample. The V and J genes are TRBV7-2 and TRBJ2-5; 7 nucleotides line up with TRBD1. This CDR3 is 11 amino acids long. J gave up 7 bases and V 7 bases, and 3 bases lay outside the gene matches. Germline V gene sequence: CDR1 SGHTA, CDR2 FQGNSA. CDR3 sequence (DNA): TGTGCCAGCACCCCAGGGGGGACCCAGTACTTC. Its protein is CASTPGGTQYF.

The rearrangement joins TRBV3-1 (or the pseudogene TRBV3-2) to TRBJ2-7; TRBD1 agrees at 10 bases. The length of the CDR3 is 18 residues. Unmatched junction bases numbered 17, after V lost 6 bases and J lost 3 bases. Germline V gene lookup returns CDR1 LGHDT and CDR2 YNNKEL (reference sequence). The DNA of the CDR3 is TGTGCCAGCAGTCCCGGGACAGGGGCACCTAACTTACGCTACGAGCAGTACTTC. Protein sequence: CASSPGTGAPNLRYEQYF.

The V call is TRBV7-9, the J call TRBJ1-1; D unresolved. Trimming shortened V by 4 bases and J by 1 base, and 13 bases separated the two germline ends. The CDR3 runs 15 residues. Germline V gene lookup returns CDR1 SEHNR and CDR2 FQNEAQ (reference sequence). CDR3 residues: CASSSPWRGNTEAFF. CDR3 bases: TGTGCCAGCAGCTCCCCCTGGCGGGGGAACACTGAAGCTTTCTTT.

The genes are TRBV29-1 and TRBJ2-1, with D possibly TRBD2 on 5 matching bases. In germline, CDR1 is SQVTM, CDR2 ANQGSEA. Trimming left V 6 bases short and J 4 bases short, with 7 bases between. The CDR3 is 11 amino acids. CDR3 loop: CSVGNYNEQFF. CDR3 coding DNA: TGCAGCGTCGGGAATTACAATGAGCAGTTCTTC.

This clone has more than one count but fewer than ten. The J gene is TRBJ1-6, the V gene TRBV5-1, with no clear D. V shed 0 bases and J shed 7 bases, with 11 bases lying between them. CDR3 length: 15 amino acids. Germline V gives CDR1 SGHRS, CDR2 YFSETQ. CDR3 in amino acids: CASSLGPAGNSPLHF. As DNA, the CDR3 is TGCGCCAGCAGCTTGGGCCCTGCGGGGAATTCACCCCTCCACTTT.

The V and J genes are TRBV6-2 or TRBV6-3 and TRBJ1-5; D might be TRBD1 (6 bases). V lost 0 bases and J 7 bases, leaving 10 bases between the germline ends. CDR1 and CDR2 (germline): MNHEY, SVGEGT. This CDR3 is 14 amino acids long. The CDR3 reads CASSYSYRDQPQHF. CDR3 DNA sequence: TGTGCCAGCAGTTACTCATACAGGGACCAGCCCCAGCATTTT.

The V call is TRBV5-1, the J call TRBJ1-1; 10 bases line up with TRBD1. From germline, CDR1 is SGHRS and CDR2 YFSETQ. With 5 bases clipped from V and 10 bases from J, the junction kept 8 bases outside the gene matches. The CDR3 loop spans 13 amino acids. CDR3 region: CASSPGQGLVAFF. The CDR3 coding sequence is TGCGCCAGCAGTCCGGGACAGGGGCTTGTAGCTTTCTTT.

V usage is TRBV18 and J usage is TRBJ1-2; 8 bases fit TRBD1. The V gene's germline CDR1 is KGHSH and CDR2 LQKENI. The CDR3 runs to 14 residues. The junction had 4 bases not matched to a gene; V was cut back by 0 bases and J by 7 bases. For the CDR3, the DNA is TGTGCCAGCTCACCACCCTCCAGGGGGCTTGGCTACACCTTC. Protein: CASSPPSRGLGYTF.

The chain employs TRBV7-9 and TRBJ2-5; TRBD2 matches 16 bases. The CDR3 has 17 amino acids. Germline lookup yields CDR1 SEHNR and CDR2 FQNEAQ (reference sequence). V lost 4 bases and J lost 5; bases outside the gene matches: 7. CDR3 region: CASSSPGLAGGQETQYF. The CDR3 DNA follows: TGTGCCAGCAGCTCACCGGGACTAGCGGGGGGGCAGGAGACCCAGTACTTC.

The genes are TRBV7-2 and TRBJ1-2; D ambiguous. V was trimmed by 1 base and J by 3 bases, leaving 6 bases between them. The CDR3 is 13 residues long. CDR1 and CDR2 (germline): SGHTA, FQGNSA. As DNA, the CDR3 is TGTGCCAGCAGCTTAGAACGGGACTATGGCTACACCTTC. As protein: CASSLERDYGYTF.

The chain is built from TRBV21-1 and TRBJ1-1; the D call in the table, TRBD1, was not verified against the DNA. TRBV21-1 is shown as a pseudogene. This CDR3 has 17 amino acids. The CDR3 reads CASSKWIGVQGDTEAFF. The CDR3 region has the DNA TGTGCCAGCAGCAAATGGATCGGCGTACAGGGGGACACTGAAGCTTTCTTT.

The chain carries TRBV3-1 (or the pseudogene TRBV3-2) and TRBJ1-2; TRBD1 agrees at 8 bases. The germline V gene encodes CDR1 LGHDT and CDR2 YNNKEL (reference sequence). CDR3 length equals 14 residues. V gave up 1 base and J gave up 4 bases; unmatched junction bases: 2. This CDR3 is CASSQGTGSYGYTF. The CDR3 DNA is TGTGCCAGCAGCCAAGGGACAGGGAGCTATGGCTACACCTTC.

The chain has TRBV18 and TRBJ2-7; 7 bases line up with TRBD2. V was clipped by 3 bases and J by 4 bases; unmatched bases: 6. CDR3 size: 14 residues. Germline CDR1 and CDR2: KGHSH and LQKENI. CDR3 bases: TGTGCCAGCTCACCTTCCTACGGGGGGTACGAGCAGTACTTC. It specifies CASSPSYGGYEQYF.

V and J are TRBV3-1 (or the pseudogene TRBV3-2) and TRBJ1-1; D might be TRBD1 (5 bases). There are 13 residues in the CDR3. With 4 bases removed from V and 4 bases from J, the gap between germline ends came to 10 bases. Looked up from germline, CDR1 is LGHDT and CDR2 is YNNKEL (reference sequence). CDR3 coding DNA: TGTGCCAGCAGCCGGGGCCCCGGCACTGAAGCTTTCTTT. Translating gives CASSRGPGTEAFF.

The chain carries TRBV11-2 and TRBJ1-2; tentative D call: TRBD1 (6 bases). From germline, CDR1 is SGHAT and CDR2 FQNNGV. The CDR3 has 13 residues. Trimming stripped 2 bases from V and 8 bases from J, with 12 bases between. CDR3 nucleotides: TGTGCCAGCAGCTTACCAGGGGCCTACGGCTACACCTTC. Protein: CASSLPGAYGYTF.

The chain combines TRBV3-1 (or the pseudogene TRBV3-2) with TRBJ1-2, with TRBD1 matching over 10 bases. Trimming at V came to 8 bases and at J to 7 bases, leaving 7 bases not matched to a gene. Germline lookup yields CDR1 LGHDT and CDR2 YNNKEL (reference sequence). CDR3 size: 13 residues. The CDR3 nucleotides read TGTGCCAGCTCCGGACAGGGGGTGCTTGGCTACACCTTC. It translates to CASSGQGVLGYTF.

On this clone: Other DNA variants within this sample encode the same CDR3. CDR3 loop: CASSRDRGSNQPQHF. In DNA, the CDR3 is TGTGCCAGCAGTAGGGACAGAGGTAGCAATCAGCCCCAGCATTTT. This sequence joins TRBV6-5 and TRBJ1-5, with 7 bases matching TRBD1. The CDR3 has 15 amino acids. The J segment lost 0 bases and the V segment lost 5 bases, leaving 4 bases of the junction unmatched. The germline gives CDR1 MNHEY, CDR2 SVGAGI.

The rearrangement joins TRBV15 to TRBJ1-1; 7 bases match TRBD1. From germline, CDR1 is LNHNV and CDR2 YYDKDF (reference sequence). This CDR3 is 13 amino acids long. V gave up 0 bases and J gave up 8 bases; unmatched junction bases: 3. Written as DNA, the CDR3 is TGTGCCACCAGCAGAGACAGGGGGAGAGAAGCTTTCTTT. Translation gives CATSRDRGREAFF.

The chain couples TRBV4-3 to TRBJ1-2, with 10 bases identical to TRBD1. Germline CDR1 is LGHNA and CDR2 is YSLEER. This CDR3 contains 16 residues. V lost 1 base, J lost 7 bases, and 9 bases stayed unmatched. CDR3 protein: CASSQGRYWTGGGYTF. CDR3 in DNA: TGCGCCAGCAGCCAAGGGAGGTACTGGACAGGGGGTGGCTACACCTTC.

This chain joins TRBV7-8 and TRBJ2-1; 8 bases are shared with TRBD2. The V and J ends lost 5 bases and 3 bases, in that order; junction bases with no gene match: 9. Germline V gene sequence: CDR1 SGHVS, CDR2 FQNEAQ. The CDR3 runs to 16 residues. CDR3 loop: CASSPAGGGNYNEQFF. The CDR3 DNA is TGTGCCAGCAGCCCTGCCGGCGGGGGGAACTACAATGAGCAGTTCTTC.

The chain couples TRBV9 to TRBJ1-3, with D unclear. From germline, CDR1 is SGDLS and CDR2 YYNGEE. V was pared by 7 bases and J by 0 bases, with 8 bases between. The CDR3 has 13 residues. Here the CDR3 reads CASDQNSGNTIYF. The CDR3 DNA is TGTGCCAGCGATCAGAACTCTGGAAACACCATATATTTT.

By sample share, this clone is large. This chain connects TRBV27 to TRBJ1-2; D might be TRBD1 (6 bases). The CDR3 length is 13 residues. CDR1 is MNHEY and CDR2 is SMNVEV in the germline V gene (reference sequence). V shed 6 bases and J shed 8 bases, with 16 bases lying between them. CDR3 coding DNA: TGTGCCAGCAGCCTGGGTTCGAGGGGGGGCTACACCTTC. Amino acids: CASSLGSRGGYTF.

The chain is built from TRBV9 and TRBJ2-3; 8 positions match TRBD2. The CDR3 is 15 amino acids. Losses at the gene ends were 0 bases for V and 3 bases for J; bases not matched to a gene: 3. The V gene's germline CDR1 is SGDLS and CDR2 YYNGEE. The CDR3 coding sequence is TGTGCCAGCAGCGTAGATAGCGGGGAAACAGATACGCAGTATTTT. Amino acids: CASSVDSGETDTQYF.

The chain has TRBV4-1 and TRBJ2-7; 9 bases match TRBD1. Trimming took 4 bases from V and 0 from J; bases not matched to a gene: 10. CDR1 and CDR2 (germline): MGHRA, YSYEKL. CDR3 length: 17 amino acids. The CDR3 coding sequence is TGCGCCAGCAGCCCCTTCGCTGGGACAGGGCCCTCCTACGAGCAGTACTTC. It is translated as CASSPFAGTGPSYEQYF.

The V gene is TRBV3-1 (or the pseudogene TRBV3-2), the J gene TRBJ1-2; 9 bases fit TRBD1. Germline V gives CDR1 LGHDT, CDR2 YNNKEL (reference sequence). Unmatched junction bases numbered 9, after V lost 1 base and J lost 6 bases. This CDR3 comprises 16 residues. CDR3 loop: CASSQAGTGSTHGYTF. The DNA for the CDR3 is TGTGCCAGCAGCCAAGCCGGGACAGGGTCTACTCATGGCTACACCTTC.

CDR3 in amino acids: CASSSGGLAGSTGELFF. Written as DNA, the CDR3 is TGCGCCAGCAGCTCGGGGGGACTAGCGGGGAGCACCGGGGAGCTGTTTTTT. This sequence joins TRBV5-1 and TRBJ2-2, with TRBD2 identical over 13 bases. Trimming removed 3 bases from V and 4 bases from J; junction bases left unmatched: 6. This CDR3 is 17 amino acids long. Germline CDR1 reads SGHRS; CDR2 reads YFSETQ.